This T cell receptor beta chain was recovered during a study of CD8+ T cells in alopecia areata (dated by TCRdb to 2017 to 2018). Background for the entire study: Treated patients were enrolled in an open-label pilot trial of oral tofacitinib at 5 to 10 mg twice daily for moderate-to-severe alopecia areata. Patients received tofacitinib for 6 to 18 months and were then followed off drug for 6 months to check for delayed response and recurrence. In both human patients and the C3H/HeJ mouse model, the study applied high-throughput TCRbeta sequencing to look at T cell clonal expansion in alopecia areata. Biopsies were taken from tofacitinib-treated patients at baseline and at 4 and 24 weeks of treatment, and a later scalp biopsy was taken in several of the tofacitinib-treated patients. Clonality in the scalp was compared among normal scalp (n=4), patchy alopecia areata scalp (n=8), and alopecia totalis/universalis scalp (n=8). In treated patients, disease severity was measured using the SALT score, which gives the percentage of scalp surface area affected. TCRbeta CDR3 regions were amplified by immunoSEQ multiplex PCR using 35 Vbeta forward and 13 Jbeta reverse primers. The RNA source kit depended on sample type: the PAXgene miRNA kit for fixed scalp, the miRNeasy kit for PBMCs, and the RNeasy kit for mouse skin. Scalp tissue and sorted CD4+ and CD8+ peripheral blood T cells from patchy and totalis/universalis alopecia areata patients and from healthy controls were covered by human TCRbeta sequencing.

This specimen's treatment or condition label, per the study, means: oral pan-JAK inhibitor, 5-10 mg twice daily. From alopecia areata patients, peripheral blood was collected along with lesional scalp punch biopsies. After PBMCs were isolated by density centrifugation and stained for CD3, CD4 and CD8, a FACSAria was used to sort CD4+ and CD8+ T cells. In the germline V gene (reference sequence), CDR1 corresponds to GTSNPN and CDR2 to SVGIG. The CDR3 runs 15 residues from the cysteine to the phenylalanine. The sequence is cut down to CDR3 DNA, 45 bases in frame from base 1. Germline trimming: 2 bases from V, 1 base from J; junction bases outside gene matches: 3. Library prep was done by the immunoSEQ multiplex PCR assay. RNA was extracted from all samples and reverse transcribed into cDNA as template for TCR sequencing. SuperScript III was used to make first-strand cDNA, primed with a 2:1 mix of oligo-dT and random hexamers. A synthetic immune receptor repertoire was used to measure amplification bias, and any remaining bias was corrected computationally. Turning to the authors' computational methods: After raw reads were preprocessed to remove errors, the CDR3 was defined following IMGT conventions as running from the conserved cysteine to phenylalanine. Clonality was computed by normalizing Shannon entropy by log2 of the number of productive unique TCRs and subtracting the result from 1. Whether each scalp clone was CD4 or CD8 was inferred by checking scalp TCRbeta sequences against the CD4 and CD8 repertoires from sorted blood. This immuneACCESS table, as held by TCRdb, lists in-frame sequences with V and J called but not all clones. Of the missing ones, under half trace to an unresolved V gene in checked studies; the others have no known cause. V, J and clone size are taken as reported in that table, and D and trimming were inferred from the DNA itself. This sample gives 150,000 to 200,000 clones in total; 51% of them show up just once. About 9.4% of the sample lies in the top ten.

The investigation overall reported the following: Compared with normal scalp, lesional scalp had higher clonality and more expanded CD8+ clones, particularly in alopecia totalis/universalis, a pattern that suggests antigenic drive. Shared TCR sequences between patients were less evident than in mice, which may be partly attributable to HLA diversity in the patient population. During tofacitinib treatment, many expanded lesional clones stuck around in both scalp and blood, and this persistence may partly explain why relapse happens after treatment is stopped. With tofacitinib, both scalp clonality and the number of expanded CD8+ clones among the top 100 scalp clones went down significantly. Scalp TCR repertoire analysis is complicated because resident alphabeta T cells in normal human skin are also sequenced, whereas mouse skin is dominated by gammadelta T cells. Because the treated cohort was small and had just a single nonresponder, larger studies are needed to establish links between baseline CD8+ expansion and response.

About this clone itself: No cognate antigen has been identified for it. No base quality values were provided; no much bigger clone lies one nucleotide off.

The specimen comprised CD8+ T cells sorted from blood, sampled around week 52, from a patient treated with tofacitinib. The source is a human donor with alopecia areata. Rearrangement joined TRBV30 to TRBJ2-5, with 11 bases aligning to TRBD1. The CDR3 is CAWSPGTGGQETQYF. The base sequence is TGTGCCTGGAGTCCCGGGACAGGGGGCCAAGAGACCCAGTACTTC.